This T cell receptor beta chain was retrieved from a study of blood T cell repertoires in COVID-19. Turning to the study itself: Samples of COVID-19 (acute and convalescent) were obtained from the United States, Italy and Spain. PBMCs, B-cell-depleted T cells, or T cells were the source of the cDNA or gDNA that made up the material.

In the original workflow: Reference gene primer amplification gave nucleated cell count estimates. TCRdb keeps only in-frame clones here, not all; method: immunoSEQ multiplex PCR. V, J and clone size derive from that table, while D and trimming were established from the DNA sequence. The sample includes fewer than 250,000 clones, roughly four fifths seen only once; the top ten take 4.7%. V was cut by 0 bases and J by 2 bases, with 12 bases left in between. CDR3 size: 16 residues. The V gene's germline CDR1 is SGHTS and CDR2 YDEGEE. This sequence originates from a woman in her 70s with acute or convalescent COVID-19. The rearrangement joins TRBV5-8 to TRBJ2-1, with D maybe TRBD1 (5 bases). Sequencing input: peripheral blood. CDR3 sequence: CASSLAVGRAYNEQFF. DNA for the CDR3: TGTGCCAGCAGCTTGGCCGTTGGCAGGGCCTACAATGAGCAGTTCTTC.